This is a list of T cell receptor beta chains from one sample in a study of shared T cell receptors in the human thymus. Using immunoSEQ multiplex PCR, the repertoire was profiled, and TCRdb retains in-frame clones only, with some absent. The data hold fewer than 700,000 clones, with around nine tenths observed a single time. The same specimen was also included in a second study, on human thymus T cells.

Sequenced: thymocytes. These receptors were taken from a boy under two years old with a congenital heart defect. CDR3s include the opening cysteine and the closing phenylalanine or tryptophan. Fields, in order: clone size, V gene, D gene, J gene, CDR3 DNA, CDR3 protein. D genes are given only for firm matches. Size tells how often a clone was seen (once, few, many) or the class of an expanded clone, and some rows leave it out.

.	TRBV28	TRBD2	TRBJ2-1	TGTGCCAGCAGTTTCCCCGGGACTAGCGGGAGGGCCGGCAATGAGCAGTTCTTC	CASSFPGTSGRAGNEQFF
.	TRBV5-1	TRBD1	TRBJ2-2	TGCGCCAGCAGCTTTCCGACAGGGGAGAACACCGGGGAGCTGTTTTTT	CASSFPTGENTGELFF
.	TRBV5-6	TRBD2	TRBJ2-7	TGTGCCAGCAGCTTGGCGGGAGGGTTAGAGCAGTACTTC	CASSLAGGLEQYF
once	TRBV28	.	TRBJ2-7	TGTGCCAGCAGTTTAAGCTCCGGAGACAGATCCGAATACGAGCAGTACTTC	CASSLSSGDRSEYEQYF
.	TRBV28	.	TRBJ1-4	TGTGCCAGCGGGCTCGCAGGTGTCTATCCAACTAATGAAAAACTGTTTTTT	CASGLAGVYPTNEKLFF
.	TRBV6-1	TRBD1	TRBJ2-7	TGTGCCAGCAGTGAAGAAAAGGACAGGGAGCTTGGTTACGAGCAGTACTTC	CASSEEKDRELGYEQYF
.	TRBV6-1	TRBD2	TRBJ2-5	TGTGCCAGCAGTGAGCATAGCGGGAGTGACCAAGAGACCCAGTACTTC	CASSEHSGSDQETQYF
.	TRBV28	TRBD2	TRBJ2-3	TGTGCCAGCAGGGGGACTAGCGGGAGGGAAGCAGATACGCAGTATTTT	CASRGTSGREADTQYF
.	TRBV6-1	TRBD1	TRBJ1-5	TGTGCCAGCAGTGACAAGGACAGGGGGCCCAATCAGCCCCAGCATTTT	CASSDKDRGPNQPQHF
.	TRBV6-1	.	TRBJ2-1	TGTGCCAGCAGTGAACGGCCCAGGGGAGAGGAGCAGTTCTTC	CASSERPRGEEQFF
.	TRBV7-9	TRBD2	TRBJ2-1	TGTGCCAGCAGCCTGTCAGGGCGGGGGGCCTTCTTC	CASSLSGRGAFF
.	TRBV6-1	.	TRBJ1-4	TGTGCCAGCAAAGGGACCGGGAGGGAAAAACTGTTTTTT	CASKGTGREKLFF
once	TRBV7-2	.	TRBJ2-1	TGTGCCAGCAGCCCAAGACTTAGGTCCTACAATGAGCAGTTCTTC	CASSPRLRSYNEQFF
.	TRBV14	TRBD1	TRBJ1-4	TGTGCCAGCAGGCCGGGACAGGGCGAAAAACTGTTTTTT	CASRPGQGEKLFF
once	TRBV4-1	TRBD1	TRBJ2-5	TGCGCCAGCAGCCCGGTGGTTGGGACAGGGGGCCTACAAGAGACCCAGTACTTC	CASSPVVGTGGLQETQYF
.	TRBV19	.	TRBJ2-3	TGTGCCAGTAGTATACGGGAGAAAGGGGCAGATACGCAGTATTTT	CASSIREKGADTQYF
.	TRBV9	.	TRBJ1-2	TGTGCCAGCAGCGCCACAGACCTCAGGGATAACTATGGCTACACCTTC	CASSATDLRDNYGYTF